Detailed here is one T cell receptor (beta chain). Its antigen is as yet unknown. Since the CDR3 does not end with the conserved phenylalanine or tryptophan, this likely comes from a read error. The entry originates in a study of cytomegalovirus exposure and HLA in healthy donors. Study outcomes and limitations: In a later analysis, at a false discovery rate of 0.05, 16,951 TCR beta sequences were associated with HLA alleles. Among TCR sequences, most were rare, though some public TCRs appeared in many donors. Reportedly, diagnosis of cytomegalovirus status by the classifier showed high specificity and sensitivity. A previous analysis found most TCR beta V segments productive roughly 87% or roughly 30% of the time.

Trimming stripped 5 bases from V and 2 bases from J, with 20 bases between. CDR1 is SGHTS and CDR2 is YDEGEE in the germline V gene. The CDR3 covers 16 residues. The study ran its PCR with 60 Vbeta and 13 Jbeta primers. Method: immunoSEQ multiplex PCR; TCRdb's copy keeps in-frame clones and lacks some. The sample includes approximately 150,000 clones, around 80% of them seen just once. The sequencing input was PBMCs. This chain links TRBV5-8 with TRBJ2-7, with D maybe TRBD1 (6 bases). The source of this sequence is a man aged 40-55 years in good health and CMV-seronegative. CDR3 nucleotide sequence: TGTGCCAGCAGTTTAAACACAGGGATCGTTGCCTACGAGCAGTACTCC. Its protein product is CASSLNTGIVAYEQYS.